A selection of T cell receptor beta chains follows, all from one sample in a study of identical twins. From the 5' RACE reads, TCRdb called clonotypes with MiXCR, one entry per CDR3 protein. The sample lists under 900,000 distinct CDR3 sequences; roughly 18% were seen once. The same specimen was also included in a second study, on T cells expressing NK-cell markers.

The specimen was PBMCs. These receptors originate from a woman younger than 30 in good health. CDR3s include the opening cysteine and the closing phenylalanine or tryptophan. The D gene is left open where the match is weak. Not every row has a clone size; where given, it reads once, few, many or a size class.

V gene,clone size,J gene,D gene,CDR3 DNA,CDR3 protein
TRBV5-8,few,TRBJ1-4,TRBD1,TGTGCCAGCAGCACAGGAGTGGGACAGAGTGAAAAACTGTTTTTT,CASSTGVGQSEKLFF
TRBV2,few,TRBJ2-2,TRBD1,TGTGCCAGCAACTACGACAGGGGGAACGGGGAGCTGTTTTTT,CASNYDRGNGELFF
TRBV6-1,few,TRBJ2-7,NA,TGTGCCAGCAGCGCCAGACAAGCATACGAGCAGTACTTC,CASSARQAYEQYF
TRBV4-3,NA,TRBJ2-7,TRBD1,TGCGCCAGCAGCCCCGGACAGGGGCTGGGCGAGCAGTACTTC,CASSPGQGLGEQYF
TRBV12-3/TRBV12-4,NA,TRBJ2-3,NA,TGTGCCAGCAGTTTGATTGGGGGCACAGATACGCAGTATTTT,CASSLIGGTDTQYF
TRBV15,NA,TRBJ2-1,NA,TGTGCCACCACGCCGCTGAGCAGAGGATGGGGTGAGCAGTTCTTC,CATTPLSRGWGEQFF
TRBV12-3/TRBV12-4,few,TRBJ2-1,NA,TGTGCCAGCAGTTTAAAGTCCGGTTACAATGAGCAGTTCTTC,CASSLKSGYNEQFF
TRBV10-3,NA,TRBJ2-1,TRBD1,TGTGCCATCAGGGGACAGAATAGCTACAATGAGCAGTTCTTC,CAIRGQNSYNEQFF
TRBV19,NA,TRBJ2-2,NA,TGTGCCAGTAGTTTTCACCACACCGGGGAGCTGTTTTTT,CASSFHHTGELFF
TRBV20-1,few,TRBJ2-1,NA,TGCAGTGCTAGAGATGCGGCCAATGAGCAGTTCTTC,CSARDAANEQFF
TRBV6-5,few,TRBJ2-1,TRBD2,TGTGCCAGCAGTTACCGACGGGAGGGTGAGCAGTTCTTC,CASSYRREGEQFF
TRBV7-3,few,TRBJ2-6,NA,TGTGCCAGCGGCGACTCTGGGGCCAACGTCCTGACTTTC,CASGDSGANVLTF
TRBV12-3/TRBV12-4,few,TRBJ2-3,NA,TGTGCCAGCAGTTTAGTGGCTAGTGCTGATACGCAGTATTTT,CASSLVASADTQYF
TRBV6-5,NA,TRBJ2-5,NA,TGTGCCAGCAGTTACTCGTCCTCCTCTGAGACCCAGTACTTC,CASSYSSSSETQYF
TRBV20-1,many,TRBJ1-1,NA,TGCAGTGCTAGGGGGAACACTGAAGCTTTCTTT,CSARGNTEAFF
TRBV3-1,NA,TRBJ2-7,NA,TGTGCCACCAGCCCAGAAAGAAGGCGGGACCCGTCCTACGAGCAGTACTTC,CATSPERRRDPSYEQYF
TRBV4-1,NA,TRBJ2-5,NA,TGCGCCAGCAGCCGCCTAAGGGGGGAGACCCAGTACTTC,CASSRLRGETQYF
TRBV5-1,few,TRBJ2-7,NA,TGCGCCAGCAGCTGGGGACCGGTAACGGGGTACTACGAGCAGTACTTC,CASSWGPVTGYYEQYF
TRBV12-3/TRBV12-4,few,TRBJ1-1,TRBD1,TGTGCCAGCAGCCAAGACAGGGCTGCTTTCTTT,CASSQDRAAFF
TRBV6-1,NA,TRBJ2-2,NA,TGTGCCAGCAGTCCCAGGGTTTCCGGGGAGCTGTTTTTT,CASSPRVSGELFF
TRBV20-1,NA,TRBJ2-3,TRBD2,TGCAGTGCTCCGATTAGCGGGACCAGCACAGATACGCAGTATTTT,CSAPISGTSTDTQYF
TRBV5-1,NA,TRBJ2-7,TRBD1,TGCGCCAGCAGCTCGAATGAACAGGGGTTGGCCTACGAGCAGTACTTC,CASSSNEQGLAYEQYF
TRBV12-3/TRBV12-4,NA,TRBJ2-7,TRBD2,TGTGCCAGCAGGGGACTAGCACATGGGGGCGAGCAGTACTTC,CASRGLAHGGEQYF
TRBV5-1,NA,TRBJ2-5,NA,TGCGCCAGCAGCGCGGGGACCGTACAAGAGACCCAGTACTTC,CASSAGTVQETQYF
TRBV4-3,NA,TRBJ2-6,NA,TGCGCCAGCAGCCGTGGCACAGGTCCTGGGGCCAACGTCCTGACTTTC,CASSRGTGPGANVLTF
TRBV9,NA,TRBJ1-1,TRBD1,TGTGCCAGCAGCCCGAGGACAGGATTGCATCCTTTCTTT,CASSPRTGLHPFF
TRBV10-3,few,TRBJ2-1,NA,TGTGCCATCAGTGATCCGGCGGCCACCTCCTACAATGAGCAGTTCTTC,CAISDPAATSYNEQFF
TRBV6-1,few,TRBJ1-5,TRBD1,TGTGCCAGCAGAGCCGGGACAGCATTCAATCAGCCCCAGCATTTT,CASRAGTAFNQPQHF
TRBV30,few,TRBJ2-1,NA,TGTGCCTGGAGTGTCAAAGCAGCATACAATGAGCAGTTCTTC,CAWSVKAAYNEQFF
TRBV7-9,few,TRBJ1-2,NA,TGTGCCAGCAGCTTAGGCAGTGCGACTATAGGCTACACCTTC,CASSLGSATIGYTF
TRBV6-5,few,TRBJ1-2,NA,TGTGCCAGCAGTTACCAGGGTTCACTCGGCTACACCTTC,CASSYQGSLGYTF
TRBV12-3/TRBV12-4,NA,TRBJ1-1,NA,TGTGCCAGCAGTTTTCAAGGGGGAGGCACTGAAGCTTTCTTT,CASSFQGGGTEAFF
TRBV3-1,NA,TRBJ1-1,NA,TGTGCCTCCTGCCAAGAAGGAGAACCGGTTGGACGCGCTTTCTTT,CASCQEGEPVGRAFF
TRBV29-1,few,TRBJ1-1,NA,TGCAGCGGCCGACGGGACATCATGAACACTGAAGCTTTCTTT,CSGRRDIMNTEAFF
TRBV6-5,once,TRBJ2-7,NA,TGTGCCAGCAGTTACTCCCTAAGTCAAAACTACGAGCAGTACTTC,CASSYSLSQNYEQYF
TRBV20-1,few,TRBJ2-7,TRBD1,TGCAGTGCTAATGGGGGAGGGACAGGGGGCTTCGAGCAGTACTTC,CSANGGGTGGFEQYF
TRBV10-1,NA,TRBJ2-1,NA,TGCGCCAGCAGCCGGGGAGGCCCTAGGGATGAGCAGTTCTTC,CASSRGGPRDEQFF
TRBV6-1,few,TRBJ2-6,TRBD1,TGTGCCAGCAGTCCCTTGGGACAGTCTGGGGCCAACGTCCTGACTTTC,CASSPLGQSGANVLTF
TRBV19,few,TRBJ2-7,NA,TGTGCCAGTAGTGCCCCATCCGGGACGGGCTCCTACGAGCAGTACTTC,CASSAPSGTGSYEQYF
TRBV12-3/TRBV12-4,NA,TRBJ2-1,NA,TGTGCCAGCAGTGGGGACGGCCACAATGAGCAGTTCTTC,CASSGDGHNEQFF
TRBV5-1,few,TRBJ2-5,NA,TGCGCCAGCAGTTTAGTGTTTCGCGGGGCGGAGACCCAGTACTTC,CASSLVFRGAETQYF
TRBV5-5,NA,TRBJ2-5,NA,TGTGCCAGCAGCTTGTACGGGGATATGGGGGAGACCCAGTACTTC,CASSLYGDMGETQYF
TRBV7-2,once,TRBJ2-4,NA,TGTGCCAGCAGCTTAAACCCCGCCGGGGCCAAAAACATTCAGTACTTC,CASSLNPAGAKNIQYF
TRBV27,many,TRBJ2-7,TRBD2,TGTGCCAGCCACCGCCTTTTAGGCGGGGGTTTCGAATACGAGCAGTACTTC,CASHRLLGGGFEYEQYF
TRBV5-1,NA,TRBJ2-4,NA,TGCGCCAGCAGCGCAGGATCTTCGGTGGACAAAAACATTCAGTACTTC,CASSAGSSVDKNIQYF
TRBV6-5,NA,TRBJ1-2,NA,TGTGCCAGCAGTACTGCAGGCCCGTGGGGCTATGGCTACACCTTC,CASSTAGPWGYGYTF